A selection of T cell receptor beta chains follows, all from one sample in a study of blood T cell repertoires in COVID-19. The repertoire was sequenced with immunoSEQ multiplex PCR; TCRdb's copy has only in-frame clones and lacks some. The sample has 120,000 to 150,000 clones, around 85% seen once; the top ten hold approximately 2.7%. The sequencing input was peripheral blood. Receptors were obtained from a middle-aged woman with active or convalescent COVID-19. The CDR3 runs from the conserved cysteine through the conserved F or W. The order of the fields is V gene, D gene, J gene, CDR3 length, clone size, CDR3 protein, CDR3 DNA. D genes are given only for firm matches. Expanded clones get a size class; other rows say once, few or many, or leave the size out.

TRBV15	TRBD1	TRBJ1-1	14	-	CATSRDQGAAEAFF	TGTGCCACCAGCAGAGATCAGGGGGCGGCTGAAGCTTTCTTT
TRBV19	TRBD1	TRBJ1-2	16	-	CASTTGTGVLNYGYTF	TGTGCCAGTACCACCGGGACAGGGGTCCTTAACTATGGCTACACCTTC
TRBV11-2	-	TRBJ1-4	15	-	CASSYYRAPNEKLFF	TGTGCCAGCAGCTACTACAGGGCGCCAAATGAAAAACTGTTTTTT
TRBV9	-	TRBJ1-2	13	-	CASSVLEGYGYTF	TGTGCCAGCAGCGTACTAGAGGGTTATGGCTACACCTTC
TRBV19	-	TRBJ1-3	12	-	CVTSPEGNTIYF	TGTGTAACAAGTCCGGAGGGGAACACCATATATTTT
TRBV6-4	TRBD2	TRBJ2-1	16	-	CASSPELAGGRNEQFF	TGTGCCAGCAGCCCCGAACTAGCGGGAGGGCGGAATGAGCAGTTCTTC
TRBV6-5	-	TRBJ1-1	12	-	CASGPAASQAFF	TGTGCCAGCGGGCCCGCCGCCAGCCAGGCTTTCTTT
TRBV10-1	TRBD1	TRBJ1-2	15	-	CASSDPRQGAYGYTF	TGCGCCAGCAGTGATCCGAGACAGGGGGCATATGGCTACACCTTC
TRBV19	TRBD1	TRBJ2-5	16	-	CASSNGDRGLRETQYF	TGTGCCAGTAGCAACGGTGACAGGGGTCTTCGGGAGACCCAGTACTTC
TRBV28	TRBD1	TRBJ2-7	17	-	CASSTGRDREPSYEQYF	TGTGCCAGCAGTACGGGGAGGGACAGGGAGCCTTCCTACGAGCAGTACTTC
TRBV24-1	TRBD1	TRBJ1-3	14	-	CATSDGTGGNTIYF	TGTGCCACCAGTGATGGGACAGGGGGAAACACCATATATTTT
TRBV4-2	TRBD1	TRBJ1-6	15	-	CASRRTGAGNSPLHF	TGTGCCAGCAGAAGGACAGGGGCAGGTAATTCACCCCTCCACTTT
TRBV6-2/TRBV6-3	-	TRBJ2-2	14	few	CASSWRTAGGELFF	TGTGCCAGCAGTTGGAGAACCGCCGGGGGGGAGCTGTTTTTT
TRBV18	-	TRBJ1-3	13	-	CASSPTRDNTIYF	TGTGCCAGCTCACCAACTCGCGATAACACCATATATTTT
TRBV28	TRBD1	TRBJ1-4	17	-	CASRTTAGGRTNEKLFF	TGTGCCAGCAGAACGACAGCAGGGGGGCGAACTAATGAAAAACTGTTTTTT
TRBV19	-	TRBJ2-7	14	-	CASSIGRGSYEQYF	TGTGCCAGTAGTATAGGTAGGGGCTCCTACGAGCAGTACTTC
TRBV5-1	TRBD2	TRBJ2-5	15	-	CASSGLAGGQETQYF	TGCGCCAGCAGCGGACTAGCGGGGGGGCAAGAGACCCAGTACTTC
TRBV19	-	TRBJ1-2	17	-	CASSIPLAQGRHYGYTF	TGTGCCAGTAGTATCCCCCTGGCACAGGGTCGTCACTATGGCTACACCTTC
TRBV7-9	-	TRBJ1-1	15	-	CASSLLPGSDTEAFF	TGTGCCAGCAGCTTACTCCCGGGGTCGGACACTGAAGCTTTCTTT
TRBV9	-	TRBJ1-5	14	-	CASSDGTGDQPQHF	TGTGCCAGCAGCGACGGGACGGGGGATCAGCCCCAGCATTTT
TRBV24-1	TRBD1	TRBJ2-7	11	-	CATSRGLEQYF	TGTGCCACCAGCAGGGGGCTCGAGCAGTACTTC
TRBV4-1	-	TRBJ2-6	17	-	CASSRGHRNSGANVLTF	TGCGCCAGCAGCCGCGGACACCGCAACTCTGGGGCCAACGTCCTGACTTTC
TRBV28	-	TRBJ1-2	14	-	CASGPRGGEYGYTF	TGTGCCAGCGGCCCCCGGGGCGGGGAGTATGGCTACACCTTC
TRBV5-1	-	TRBJ2-2	17	-	CASSLGPGRSNTGELFF	TGCGCCAGCAGCTTGGGTCCAGGGCGCTCGAACACCGGGGAGCTGTTTTTT
TRBV23-1	-	TRBJ2-7	15	-	CASSQFTGTPREQYF	TGCGCCAGCAGTCAATTTACCGGGACACCACGCGAGCAGTACTTC